The clone carrying this TCR beta chain was seen only once. This sample was taken from a study of shared clonotypes between healthy human individuals. Study-wide background: Each donor had three CD4 naive, three CD4 memory, two CD8 naive and one CD8 memory plate.

Several immunoSEQ 96-well plates shared each subset's DNA, each plate a replicate. This table comes from immunoSEQ multiplex PCR, and its TCRdb copy is limited to in-frame clones, with some not included. The table records around 1.5 million clones, 95% to 99% of them present only once. All donors were healthy HIV-negative adults lacking recent acute infections or vaccinations. The CDR3 has 13 amino acids. Germline values: CDR1 LNHNV, CDR2 YYDKDF (reference sequence). The germline V and J ends were trimmed by 4 bases and 5 bases, with 11 bases remaining between them. The clonotype comes from a man aged 25 to 45 in good health. V gene TRBV15 combines with J gene TRBJ1-2; a weak D match, TRBD1 (5 bases). The sequenced sample was naive CD4+ T cells sorted from blood. Subset denoted: CD45RA+ positively selected. In DNA form, the CDR3 reads TGTGCCACCAGCATGGGGGGGGATTATGGCTACACCTTC. Its translation: CATSMGGDYGYTF.